In its sample, the clone carrying this T cell receptor beta chain was seen a few times. The antigen is not known. This record comes from a study of a mutant IDH1 vaccine in newly diagnosed glioma. As for time point: week 5, during vaccination. Every single dose of the vaccine, 300 ug of mutant IDH1 20-mer peptide, came with topical imiquimod. TCRdb keeps only in-frame clones here, not all; method: immunoSEQ multiplex PCR. Of around 23,000 clones in the sample, approximately 80% were seen once. This material consisted of PBMCs, taken from a glioma patient whose treatment included an IDH1 peptide vaccine. The clonotype originates from a middle-aged man with glioma.

The CDR3 here is CASRGTPVNEQFF. In DNA form, the CDR3 reads TGTGCCAGCAGGGGGACTCCGGTAAATGAGCAGTTCTTC. The rearrangement joins TRBV25-1 to TRBJ2-1; possible D gene TRBD2, 6 bases. Germline CDR1 MGHDK, CDR2 SYGVNS. Trimming took 6 bases from V and 7 from J, leaving 13 bases between them. The CDR3 covers 13 residues.